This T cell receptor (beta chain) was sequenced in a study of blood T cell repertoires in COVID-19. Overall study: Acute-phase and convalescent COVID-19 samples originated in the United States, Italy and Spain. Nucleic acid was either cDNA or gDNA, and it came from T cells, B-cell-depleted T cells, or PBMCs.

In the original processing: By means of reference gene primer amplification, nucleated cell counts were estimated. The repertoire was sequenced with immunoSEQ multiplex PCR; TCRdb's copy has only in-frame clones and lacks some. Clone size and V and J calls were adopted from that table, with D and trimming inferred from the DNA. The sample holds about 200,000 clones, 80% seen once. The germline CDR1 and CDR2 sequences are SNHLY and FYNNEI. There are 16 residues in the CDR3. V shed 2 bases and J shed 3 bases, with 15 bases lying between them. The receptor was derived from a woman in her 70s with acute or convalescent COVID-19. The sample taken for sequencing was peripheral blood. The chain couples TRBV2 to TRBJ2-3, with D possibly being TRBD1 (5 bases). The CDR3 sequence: CASSEMRQGGTDTQYF. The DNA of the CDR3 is TGTGCCAGCAGTGAAATGCGTCAGGGTGGGACAGATACGCAGTATTTT.